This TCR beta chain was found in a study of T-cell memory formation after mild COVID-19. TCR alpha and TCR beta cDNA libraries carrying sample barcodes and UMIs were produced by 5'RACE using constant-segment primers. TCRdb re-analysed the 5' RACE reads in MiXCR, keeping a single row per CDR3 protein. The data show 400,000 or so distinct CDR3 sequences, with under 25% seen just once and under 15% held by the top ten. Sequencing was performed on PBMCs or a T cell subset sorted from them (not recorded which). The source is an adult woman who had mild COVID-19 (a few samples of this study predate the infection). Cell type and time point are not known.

Written as DNA, the CDR3 is TGTGCCAGCAAAAGTCGCCACCTCGGGACCCAGTACTTC. Translating it yields CASKSRHLGTQYF. The rearrangement joins TRBV3-1 to TRBJ2-5; D call uncertain. Germline V lookup: CDR1 LGHDT, CDR2 YNNKEL (reference sequence). The CDR3 has 13 residues. V was pared by 7 bases and J by 7 bases, with 16 bases between.